This is a list of T cell receptor beta chains from one sample in a study of response to subunit inactivated influenza vaccine. One entry per CDR3 protein, called by TCRdb with MiXCR from the RT-PCR reads. The sample lists approximately 290,000 distinct CDR3 sequences, roughly 20% occurring once. The source material was PBMCs from blood, sampled about 19 months after vaccination. These receptors came from a man between 50 and 69 years old who received an inactivated influenza vaccine. Both conserved end residues are part of each CDR3. Fields, in order: D gene, J gene, clone size, V gene, CDR3 DNA, CDR3 protein. The D gene is left open where the match is weak. A clone size is listed for some rows: how often the clone was seen (once, few, many), or a class if it is expanded.

NA,TRBJ1-1,few,TRBV10-3,TGTGCCATCAGCTCCCCCAGCCGCACTGAAGCTTTCTTT,CAISSPSRTEAFF
TRBD1,TRBJ2-3,NA,TRBV7-6,TGTGCCAGCAGCACCCGGGACAGGGCAAAGGCAGATACGCAGTATTTT,CASSTRDRAKADTQYF
NA,TRBJ2-3,NA,TRBV15,TGTGCCACCAGCCGGGAACCCACCACAGATACGCAGTATTTT,CATSREPTTDTQYF
NA,TRBJ2-1,NA,TRBV20-1,TGCAGTGCTAAAGGGACCCCTACAGCGGACCTCAATGAGCAGTTCTTC,CSAKGTPTADLNEQFF
NA,TRBJ2-2,NA,TRBV29-1,TGCAGCTTCAGCGAATCGAACACCGGGGAGCTGTTTTTT,CSFSESNTGELFF
NA,TRBJ1-2,few,TRBV20-1,TGCAGTGCTAGAGGAGGTGGTCGGGCAACGACGCCTTACACCTTC,CSARGGGRATTPYTF
NA,TRBJ2-3,NA,TRBV7-2,TGTGCCAGCAGCTTAGGGAGTGGTGATCAGCCCCAGTATTTT,CASSLGSGDQPQYF
TRBD2,TRBJ2-7,few,TRBV6-5,TGTGCCAGCAGTTACTCTTGGCGGGAGGGGACGTCCGCCTACGAGCAGTACTTC,CASSYSWREGTSAYEQYF
NA,TRBJ2-6,few,TRBV3-1,TGTGCCAGCAGCCAAGGACTAGCTGGGGCCAACGTCCTGACTTTC,CASSQGLAGANVLTF
NA,TRBJ1-2,few,TRBV4-2,TGTGCCAGCAGCCAAGAATCCCACGGAGACTATGGCTACACCTTC,CASSQESHGDYGYTF
NA,TRBJ2-7,NA,TRBV7-2,TGTGCCAGCAGCTTGGAGGACATTCAGAACTACGAGCAGTACTTC,CASSLEDIQNYEQYF
NA,TRBJ2-1,few,TRBV7-2,TGTGCCAGCAGTCGTATCCTAGGGCTCTACAATGAGCAGTTCTTC,CASSRILGLYNEQFF
NA,TRBJ2-1,NA,TRBV7-2,TGTGCCAGCAGCTTAAACCAGGGGGACTGGGGTGAGCAGTTCTTC,CASSLNQGDWGEQFF
NA,TRBJ1-1,NA,TRBV29-1,TGCAGCGTTGATACCGGGGCCCCGTATGCTTTCTTT,CSVDTGAPYAFF
NA,TRBJ1-1,many,TRBV6-1,TGTGCCAGCAGTGAAGCTCGGGACGGACGTTCTACGGTCTTT,CASSEARDGRSTVF
NA,TRBJ2-5,few,TRBV28,TGTGCCAGCAGTTTAACCTTGATAGCGGCTGGGGAGACCCAGTACTTC,CASSLTLIAAGETQYF
NA,TRBJ2-2,NA,TRBV4-3,TGCGCCAGCAGCCAAGATGGGACCTCACCCGGGGAGCTGTTTTTT,CASSQDGTSPGELFF
NA,TRBJ1-4,few,TRBV28,TGTGCCAGCAATCCCCCGGGGGCGGATGAAAAACTGTTTTTT,CASNPPGADEKLFF
TRBD1,TRBJ1-1,NA,TRBV6-4,TGTGCCAGCAGTGACACCTCCGGGACAGGTTCCGAAGCGAACACTGAAGCTTTCTTT,CASSDTSGTGSEANTEAFF
NA,TRBJ1-5,NA,TRBV6-5,TGTGCCAGCAGTTACGCGCAGGGAAGTCAGCCCCAGCATTTT,CASSYAQGSQPQHF
NA,TRBJ2-5,few,TRBV5-1,TGCGCCAGCGGACCTCGGGCAGGGGAGACCCAGTACTTC,CASGPRAGETQYF
NA,TRBJ2-5,NA,TRBV6-6,TGTGCCAGCAGTTACACGGGGAAAGAGACCCAGTACTTC,CASSYTGKETQYF
TRBD2,TRBJ2-7,few,TRBV2,TGTGCCAGCAGTGAAGAAGCGGGGGGCTACGAGCAGTACTTC,CASSEEAGGYEQYF
NA,TRBJ1-4,NA,TRBV12-3/TRBV12-4,TGTGCCAGCAGTTTGGCGGGGCAGCGGGTTAATGAAAAACTGTTTTTT,CASSLAGQRVNEKLFF
NA,TRBJ2-7,many,TRBV7-2,TGTGCCAGCAGTGCTTCCTACGAGCAGTACTTC,CASSASYEQYF
NA,TRBJ2-2,few,TRBV6-5,TGTGCCAGCAGTTACTCCTTTAGGAACACCGGGGAGCTGTTTTTT,CASSYSFRNTGELFF
NA,TRBJ2-2,NA,TRBV6-2/TRBV6-3,TGTGCCAGCACCAGCAACACCGGGGAGCTGTTTTTT,CASTSNTGELFF
NA,TRBJ2-3,few,TRBV5-1,TGCGCCAGCAGCTTGGTTCCTACTAGGGCTAGCACAGATACGCAGTATTTT,CASSLVPTRASTDTQYF
NA,TRBJ1-1,few,TRBV7-2,TGTGCCAGCAGTCGGCAGGGAGCTGAAGCTTTCTTT,CASSRQGAEAFF